Sequencing of this TCR beta chain was carried out in a study of blood T cell repertoires in COVID-19. This CDR3 region has 16 residues. Germline lookup yields CDR1 MDHEN and CDR2 SYDVKM. The V and J ends lost 2 bases and 4 bases, in that order; junction bases with no gene match: 5. Per the original data handling: Amplification of reference gene primers was used by the study to estimate nucleated cell counts. The table came from immunoSEQ multiplex PCR; TCRdb's copy has only in-frame clones and leaves some out. Clonal size and the V and J genes are those of that table, whereas D and trimming came from the DNA. The table records roughly 410,000 clones, about 89% of them present only once.

The rearrangement joins TRBV28 to TRBJ2-3; TRBD2 matches 11 bases. Sequencing was done on a sample of peripheral blood. The clonotype originates from a woman aged 40 to 50 with COVID-19, enrolled during active disease. The CDR3 DNA sequence: TGTGCCAGCAGTTTACACCTAGCGGGAGGCGCAGATACGCAGTATTTT. It yields the protein CASSLHLAGGADTQYF.